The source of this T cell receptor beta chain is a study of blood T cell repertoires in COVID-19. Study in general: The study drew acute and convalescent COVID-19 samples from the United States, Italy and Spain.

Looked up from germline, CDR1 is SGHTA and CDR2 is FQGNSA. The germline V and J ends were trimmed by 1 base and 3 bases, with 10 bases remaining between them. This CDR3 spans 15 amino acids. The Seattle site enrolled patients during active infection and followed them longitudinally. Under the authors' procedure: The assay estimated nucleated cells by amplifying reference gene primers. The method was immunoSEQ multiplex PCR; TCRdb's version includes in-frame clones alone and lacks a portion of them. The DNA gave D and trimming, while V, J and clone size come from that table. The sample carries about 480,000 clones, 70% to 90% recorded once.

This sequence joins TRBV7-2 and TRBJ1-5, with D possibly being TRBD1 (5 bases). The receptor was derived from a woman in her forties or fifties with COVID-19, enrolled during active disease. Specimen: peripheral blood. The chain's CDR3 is CASSLDPQVNQPQHF. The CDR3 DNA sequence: TGTGCCAGCAGCTTAGATCCACAGGTCAATCAGCCCCAGCATTTT. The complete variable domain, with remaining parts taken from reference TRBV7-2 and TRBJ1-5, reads GAGVSQSPSNKVTEKGKDVELRCDPISGHTALYWYRQSLGQGLEFLIYFQGNSAPDKSGLPSDRFSAERTGGSVSTLTIQRTQQEDSAVYLCASSLDPQVNQPQHFGDGTRLSIL.